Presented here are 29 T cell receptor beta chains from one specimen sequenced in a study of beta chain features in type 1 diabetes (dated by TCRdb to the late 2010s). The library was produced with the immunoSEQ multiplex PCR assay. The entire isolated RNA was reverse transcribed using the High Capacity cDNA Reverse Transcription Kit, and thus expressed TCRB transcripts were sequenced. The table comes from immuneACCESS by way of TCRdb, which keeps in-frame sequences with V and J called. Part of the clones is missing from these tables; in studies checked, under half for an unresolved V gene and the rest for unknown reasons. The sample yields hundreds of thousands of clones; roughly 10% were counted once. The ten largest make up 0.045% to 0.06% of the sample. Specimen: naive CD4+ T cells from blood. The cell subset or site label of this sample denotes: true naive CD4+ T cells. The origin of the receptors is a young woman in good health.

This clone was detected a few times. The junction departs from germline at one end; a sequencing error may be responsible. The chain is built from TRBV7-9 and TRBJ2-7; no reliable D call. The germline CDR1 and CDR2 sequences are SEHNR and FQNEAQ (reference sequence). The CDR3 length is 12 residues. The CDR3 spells CASSSTAQPADF. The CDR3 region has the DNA TGTGCCAGCAGCTCAACCGCCCAGCCGGCAGACTTC. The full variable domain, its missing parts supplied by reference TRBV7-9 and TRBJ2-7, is DTGVSQNPRHKITKRGQNVTFRCDPISEHNRLYWYRQTLGQGPEFLTYFQNEAQLEKSRLLSDRFSAERPKGSFSTLEIQRTEQGDSAMYLCASSSTAQPADFGPGTRLTVT.

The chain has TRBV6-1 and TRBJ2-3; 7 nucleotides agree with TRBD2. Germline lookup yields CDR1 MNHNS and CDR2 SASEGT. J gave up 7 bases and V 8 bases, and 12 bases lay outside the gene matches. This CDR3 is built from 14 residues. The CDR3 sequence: CASRGEGPRYTQYF. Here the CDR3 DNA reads TGTGCCAGCCGAGGGGAGGGACCCCGTTATACGCAGTATTTT.

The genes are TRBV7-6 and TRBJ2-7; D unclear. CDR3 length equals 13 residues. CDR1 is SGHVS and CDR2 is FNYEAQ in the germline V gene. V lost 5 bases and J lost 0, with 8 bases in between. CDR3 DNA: TGTGCCAGCAGCGGCAGACTCTCCTACGAGCAGTACTTC. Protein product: CASSGRLSYEQYF.

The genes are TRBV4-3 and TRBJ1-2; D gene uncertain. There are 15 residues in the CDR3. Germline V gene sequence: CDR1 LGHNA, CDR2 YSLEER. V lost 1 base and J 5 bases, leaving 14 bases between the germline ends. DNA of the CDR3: TGCGCCAGCAGCCAAGCTACAGCTAAAACTTATGGCTACACCTTC. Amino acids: CASSQATAKTYGYTF.

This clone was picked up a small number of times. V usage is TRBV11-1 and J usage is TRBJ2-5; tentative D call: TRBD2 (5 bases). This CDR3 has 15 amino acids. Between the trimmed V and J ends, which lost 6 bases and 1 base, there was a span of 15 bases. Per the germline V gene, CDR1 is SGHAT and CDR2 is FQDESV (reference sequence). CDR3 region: CASSREGYAQETQYF. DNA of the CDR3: TGTGCCAGCAGTCGGGAAGGATACGCCCAAGAGACCCAGTACTTC.

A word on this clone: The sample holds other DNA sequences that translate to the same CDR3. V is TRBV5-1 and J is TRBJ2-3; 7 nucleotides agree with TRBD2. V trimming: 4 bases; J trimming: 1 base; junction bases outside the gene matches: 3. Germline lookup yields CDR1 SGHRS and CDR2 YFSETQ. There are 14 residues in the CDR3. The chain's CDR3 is CASSLAGGTDTQYF. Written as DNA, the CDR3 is TGCGCCAGCAGCCTTGCGGGGGGCACAGATACGCAGTATTTT.

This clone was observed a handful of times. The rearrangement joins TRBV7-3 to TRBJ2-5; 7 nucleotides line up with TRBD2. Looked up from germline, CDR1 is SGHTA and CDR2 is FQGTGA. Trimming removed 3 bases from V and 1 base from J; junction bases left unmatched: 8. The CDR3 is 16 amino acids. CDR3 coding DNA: TGTGCCAGCAGCTTGAGCGGCGGGAGCCTCCAAGAGACCCAGTACTTC. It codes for CASSLSGGSLQETQYF. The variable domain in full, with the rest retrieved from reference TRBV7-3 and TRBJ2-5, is GAGVSQTPSNKVTEKGKYVELRCDPISGHTALYWYRQSLGQGPEFLIYFQGTGAADDSGLPNDRFFAVRPEGSVSTLKIQRTERGDSAVYLCASSLSGGSLQETQYFGPGTRLLVL.

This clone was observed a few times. CDR3: CASSQRAVSTDTQYF. The CDR3 bases are TGTGCCAGCAGCCAAAGGGCTGTGAGCACAGATACGCAGTATTTT. V and J are TRBV14 and TRBJ2-3; the D is unclear. The V gene's germline CDR1 is SGHDN and CDR2 FVKESK. This CDR3 comprises 15 residues. V lost 2 bases, J lost 0 bases, and 9 bases lay in between.

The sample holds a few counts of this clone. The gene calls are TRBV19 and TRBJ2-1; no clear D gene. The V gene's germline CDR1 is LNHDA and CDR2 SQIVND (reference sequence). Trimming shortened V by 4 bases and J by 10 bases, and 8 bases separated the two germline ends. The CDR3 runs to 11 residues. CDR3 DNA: TGTGCCAGTAGTAGCATGCAGGAGCAGTTCTTC. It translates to CASSSMQEQFF.

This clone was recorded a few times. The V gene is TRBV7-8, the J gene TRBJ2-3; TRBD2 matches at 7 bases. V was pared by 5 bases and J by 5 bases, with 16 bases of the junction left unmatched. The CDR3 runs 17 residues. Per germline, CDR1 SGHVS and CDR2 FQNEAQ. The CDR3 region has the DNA TGTGCCAGCAGCGCATTAACCGGGACTACCTCCCAAGATACGCAGTATTTT. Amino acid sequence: CASSALTGTTSQDTQYF.

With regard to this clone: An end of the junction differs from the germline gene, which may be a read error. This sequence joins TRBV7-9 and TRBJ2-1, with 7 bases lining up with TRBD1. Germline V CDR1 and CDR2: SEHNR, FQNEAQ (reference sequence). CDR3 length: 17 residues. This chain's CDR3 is CASNLYGDSPSYNEQFF. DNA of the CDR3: TGTGCCAGCAACTTATATGGGGACAGTCCTTCCTACAATGAGCAGTTCTTC.

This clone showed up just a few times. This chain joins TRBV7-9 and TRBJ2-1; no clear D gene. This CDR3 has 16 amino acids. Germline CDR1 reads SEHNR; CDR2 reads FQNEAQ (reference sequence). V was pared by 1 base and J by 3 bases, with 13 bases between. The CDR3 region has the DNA TGTGCCAGCAGCTTAGGGTCTCTACAATACTACAATGAGCAGTTCTTC. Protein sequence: CASSLGSLQYYNEQFF.

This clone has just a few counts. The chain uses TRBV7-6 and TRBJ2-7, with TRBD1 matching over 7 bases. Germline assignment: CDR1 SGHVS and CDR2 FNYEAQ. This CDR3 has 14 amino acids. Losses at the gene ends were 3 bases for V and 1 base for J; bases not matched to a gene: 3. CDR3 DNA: TGTGCCAGCAGCTTTGGACAGGAGTCCTACGAGCAGTACTTC. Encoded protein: CASSFGQESYEQYF.

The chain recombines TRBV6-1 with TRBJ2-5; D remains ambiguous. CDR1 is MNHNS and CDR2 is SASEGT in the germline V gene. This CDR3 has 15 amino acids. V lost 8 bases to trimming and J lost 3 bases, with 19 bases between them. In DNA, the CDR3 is TGTGCCAGCTTTAGGTGGCAGATAAAAAAAGAGACCCAGTACTTC. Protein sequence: CASFRWQIKKETQYF.

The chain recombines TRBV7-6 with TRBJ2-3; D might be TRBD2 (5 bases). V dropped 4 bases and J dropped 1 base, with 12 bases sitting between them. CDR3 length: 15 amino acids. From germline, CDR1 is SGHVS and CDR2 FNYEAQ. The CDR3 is CASSSGLARTDTQYF. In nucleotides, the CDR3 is TGTGCCAGCAGCTCGGGGTTAGCCCGCACAGATACGCAGTATTTT.

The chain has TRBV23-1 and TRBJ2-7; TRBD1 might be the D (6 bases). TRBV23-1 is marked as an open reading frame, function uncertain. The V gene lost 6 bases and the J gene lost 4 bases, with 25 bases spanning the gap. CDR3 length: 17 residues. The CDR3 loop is CASSLDPTDSLSYEQYV. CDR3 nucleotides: TGCGCCAGCAGCCTCGATCCCACGGACAGCTTGAGTTACGAGCAGTACGTC.

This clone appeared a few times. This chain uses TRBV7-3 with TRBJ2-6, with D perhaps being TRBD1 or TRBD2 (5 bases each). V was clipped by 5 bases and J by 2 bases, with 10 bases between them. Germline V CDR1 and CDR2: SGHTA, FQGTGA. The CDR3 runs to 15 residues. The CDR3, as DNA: TGTGCCAGCAGCCCTCAGGGAGCTGGGGCCAACGTCCTGACTTTC. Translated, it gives CASSPQGAGANVLTF.

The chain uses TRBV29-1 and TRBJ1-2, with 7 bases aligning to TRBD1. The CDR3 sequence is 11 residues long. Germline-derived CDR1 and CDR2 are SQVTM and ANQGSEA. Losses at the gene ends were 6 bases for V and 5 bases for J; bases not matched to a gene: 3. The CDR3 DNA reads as TGCAGCGTCGGGACAGTGTATGGCTACACCTTC. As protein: CSVGTVYGYTF.

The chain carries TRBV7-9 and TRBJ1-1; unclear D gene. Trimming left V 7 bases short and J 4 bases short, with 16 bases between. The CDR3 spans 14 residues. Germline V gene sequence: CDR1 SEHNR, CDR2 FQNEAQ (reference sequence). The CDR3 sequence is CASNWAQVGTEAFF. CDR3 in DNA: TGTGCCAGCAACTGGGCCCAGGTAGGCACTGAAGCTTTCTTT.

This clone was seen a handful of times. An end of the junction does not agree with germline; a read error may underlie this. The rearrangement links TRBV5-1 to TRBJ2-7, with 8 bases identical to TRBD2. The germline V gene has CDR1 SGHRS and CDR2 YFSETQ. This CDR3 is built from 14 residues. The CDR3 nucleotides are TGCGCCAGCACCTTGACTAGCGCAACCTACGAGCAGTACTTC. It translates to CASTLTSATYEQYF.

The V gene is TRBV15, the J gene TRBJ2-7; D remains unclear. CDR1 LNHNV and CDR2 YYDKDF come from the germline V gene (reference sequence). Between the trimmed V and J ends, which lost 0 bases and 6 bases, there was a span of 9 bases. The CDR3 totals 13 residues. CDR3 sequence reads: CATSRDWDAEQYV. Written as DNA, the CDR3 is TGTGCCACCAGCAGAGACTGGGATGCCGAGCAGTACGTC.

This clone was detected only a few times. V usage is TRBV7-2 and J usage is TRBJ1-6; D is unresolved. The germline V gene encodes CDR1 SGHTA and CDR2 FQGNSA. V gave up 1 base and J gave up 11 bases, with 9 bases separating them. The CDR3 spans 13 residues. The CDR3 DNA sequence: TGTGCCAGCAGCTTAGTCCAGCAAACACCCCTCCACTTT. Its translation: CASSLVQQTPLHF.

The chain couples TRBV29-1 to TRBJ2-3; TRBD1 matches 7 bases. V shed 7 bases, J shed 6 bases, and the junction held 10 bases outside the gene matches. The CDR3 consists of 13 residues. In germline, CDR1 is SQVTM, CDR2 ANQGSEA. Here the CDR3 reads CSDRGLVRDTQYF. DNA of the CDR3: TGCAGCGACAGGGGTTTGGTAAGGGATACGCAGTATTTT.

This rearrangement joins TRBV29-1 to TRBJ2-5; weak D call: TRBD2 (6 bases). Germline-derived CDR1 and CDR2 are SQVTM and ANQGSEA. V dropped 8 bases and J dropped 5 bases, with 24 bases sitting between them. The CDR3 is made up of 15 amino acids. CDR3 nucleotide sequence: TGCAGCATTCGTTGGGGACTTCGTTGGGAGGAGACCCAGTACTTC. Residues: CSIRWGLRWEETQYF. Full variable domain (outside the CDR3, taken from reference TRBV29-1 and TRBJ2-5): SAVISQKPSRDICQRGTSLTIQCQVDSQVTMMFWYRQQPGQSLTLIATANQGSEATYESGFVIDKFPISRPNLTFSTLTVSNMSPEDSSIYLCSIRWGLRWEETQYFGPGTRLLVL.

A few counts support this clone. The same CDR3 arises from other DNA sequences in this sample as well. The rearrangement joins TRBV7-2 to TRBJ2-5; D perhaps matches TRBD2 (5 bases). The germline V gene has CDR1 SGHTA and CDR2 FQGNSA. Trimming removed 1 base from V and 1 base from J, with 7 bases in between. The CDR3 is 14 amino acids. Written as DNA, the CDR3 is TGTGCCAGCAGCTTAGGCGGGCCCCAAGAGACCCAGTACTTC. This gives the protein CASSLGGPQETQYF.

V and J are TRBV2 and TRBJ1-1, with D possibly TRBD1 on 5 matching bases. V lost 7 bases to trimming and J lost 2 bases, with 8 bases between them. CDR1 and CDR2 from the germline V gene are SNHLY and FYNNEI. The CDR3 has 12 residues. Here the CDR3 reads CASIRDNTEAFF. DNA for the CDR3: TGTGCCAGCATCAGGGATAACACTGAAGCTTTCTTT.

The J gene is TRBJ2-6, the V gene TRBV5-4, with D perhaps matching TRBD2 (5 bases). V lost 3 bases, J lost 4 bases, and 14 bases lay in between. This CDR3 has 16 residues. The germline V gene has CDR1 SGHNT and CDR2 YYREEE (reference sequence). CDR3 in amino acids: CASSSPRGSGANVLTF. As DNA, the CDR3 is TGTGCCAGCAGCTCCCCCCGAGGGAGCGGGGCCAACGTCCTGACTTTC.

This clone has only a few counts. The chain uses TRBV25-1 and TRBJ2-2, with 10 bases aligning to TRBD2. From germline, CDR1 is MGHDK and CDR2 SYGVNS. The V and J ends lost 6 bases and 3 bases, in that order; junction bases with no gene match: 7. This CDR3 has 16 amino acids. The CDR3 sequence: CASSSQLAGYTGELFF. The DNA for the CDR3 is TGTGCCAGCAGCAGCCAACTAGCGGGGTACACCGGGGAGCTGTTTTTT. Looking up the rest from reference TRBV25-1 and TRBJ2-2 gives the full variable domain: EADIYQTPRYLVIGTGKKITLECSQTMGHDKMYWYQQDPGMELHLIHYSYGVNSTEKGDLSSESTVSRIRTEHFPLTLESARPSHTSQYLCASSSQLAGYTGELFFGEGSRLTVL.

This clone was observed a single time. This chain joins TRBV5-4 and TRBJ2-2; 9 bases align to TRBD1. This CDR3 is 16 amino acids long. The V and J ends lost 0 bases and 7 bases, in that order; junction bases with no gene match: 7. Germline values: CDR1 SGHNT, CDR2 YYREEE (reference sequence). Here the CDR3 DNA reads TGTGCCAGCAGCTTGGGGATACAGGGGGCCGGCGGGGAGCTGTTTTTT. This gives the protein CASSLGIQGAGGELFF.